Listed below are T cell receptor beta chains from one sample, sequenced in a study of T cell responses to AZD1222 COVID-19 vaccine. Repertoires were generated with immunoSEQ multiplex PCR, while TCRdb's copy carries only in-frame clones and drops some. Here the sample spans more than 95,000 clones, around 89% being singletons. The sequenced sample was peripheral blood, obtained on day 0 of AZD1222 vaccination. Receptors originate from an adult in good health. Both conserved end residues are trimmed from each CDR3.

V gene	J gene	CDR3 protein
TRBV7-8	TRBJ2-7	ASSSTGWSYEQY
TRBV4-2	TRBJ2-7	ASSQARTDLYEQY
TRBV19	TRBJ1-5	ASSDRYWPQH
TRBV5-1	TRBJ2-2	ASSLGGQGTGELF
TRBV28	TRBJ2-4	ASSSDRGRGNIQY
TRBV1	TRBJ2-5	TSSRDDETQY
TRBV11-2	TRBJ1-3	ASSLNGGFGNTIY
TRBV29-1	TRBJ1-2	SVGKGGGYT
TRBV20-1	TRBJ2-7	STLQSYEQY
TRBV4-2	TRBJ2-3	ASSQDISDTQY
TRBV18	TRBJ1-5	ASSPPNRGHQPQH
TRBV3-1/TRBV3-2	TRBJ1-3	ASSQGSGSSGNTIY
TRBV6-5	TRBJ2-7	ASSPSGQGMYEQY
TRBV6-6	TRBJ2-3	ASSYSGDTDTQY
TRBV6-6	TRBJ1-6	ASSLAGTNSPLH
TRBV5-1	TRBJ1-1	ASSSAGGGGTEAF
TRBV3-1/TRBV3-2	TRBJ2-6	ASSQDPGLAGYSGANVLT
TRBV7-8	TRBJ2-5	ASSSLGERRETQY
TRBV6-5	TRBJ1-4	ASRKGGEKLF
TRBV6-6	TRBJ2-1	ASSSSGGQGNEQF
TRBV28	TRBJ2-5	ASRPSGTQETQY
TRBV3-1/TRBV3-2	TRBJ2-3	ASSPGAGFSVDTQY
TRBV10-2	TRBJ1-5	ASSEGGDSGGPQH
TRBV27	TRBJ1-1	ASSARGEAF
TRBV2	TRBJ1-4	ASSRITSATNEKLF
TRBV6-6	TRBJ2-1	ASSPPSGSQF
TRBV29-1	TRBJ1-1	STTLGGNTEAF
TRBV7-6	TRBJ2-5	ASSQDPDRETQY
TRBV7-2	TRBJ2-2	ASSPQPTSGTNTGELF
TRBV7-3	TRBJ2-6	ASSPVGANVLT
TRBV30	TRBJ2-7	AWNRGLYEQY
TRBV29-1	TRBJ2-5	SVGRGSGTAETQY
TRBV7-6	TRBJ2-3	ASSTTSGSALNTDTQY
TRBV9	TRBJ1-3	ASSVVGNTIY
TRBV7-2	TRBJ2-3	ASNQRSADTQY
TRBV6-2/TRBV6-3	TRBJ2-5	ASSSDLRLAAEETQY
TRBV4-2	TRBJ1-1	ASSRGQRNTEAF